This T cell receptor beta chain was identified in a study of shared clonotypes between healthy human individuals. Some clones are missing from TCRdb's copy, which holds only in-frame ones; the method was immunoSEQ multiplex PCR. Among hundreds of thousands of clones, approximately 90% were seen once, and the ten largest hold more than 20%. The naive CD8 population came from CD45RO-negative cells selected for CCR7, without terminally differentiated effector memory CD45RA+ cells. Nashville, Tennessee was home to all donors, each a Caucasian adult. V lost 5 bases to trimming and J lost 2 bases, with 15 bases between them. Germline CDR1 SEHNR, CDR2 FQNEAQ (reference sequence). CDR3 length: 16 amino acids.

The sequenced sample consisted of naive CD8+ T cells sorted from blood. The receptor was isolated from a man under 40 in good health. The rearrangement joins TRBV7-9 to TRBJ1-4, with D unresolved. CDR3 loop: CASSAIQGSTNEKLFF. CDR3 nucleotides: TGTGCCAGCAGCGCCATACAAGGGTCCACTAATGAAAAACTGTTTTTT.